This TCR beta chain appears in the sequencing data of a study of cytomegalovirus exposure and HLA in healthy donors. Study findings and constraints: Later analysis identified several of the most significant clusters that appeared linked to common viral pathogens.

The CDR3 has 16 amino acids. In germline, CDR1 is GTSNPN, CDR2 SVGIG (reference sequence). Trimming removed 4 bases from V and 6 bases from J, with 24 bases in between. Comment on this clone: The antigen remains unidentified.

13 Jbeta primers and 60 Vbeta primers were used for the PCR. Method: immunoSEQ multiplex PCR; TCRdb's copy keeps in-frame clones and lacks some. The sample comprises approximately 220,000 clones, approximately 80% of which are singletons, and roughly 0.7% rests with the top ten. The chain carries TRBV30 and TRBJ1-1; D is perhaps TRBD1 (5 bases). The receptor's source is a boy between 2 and 10 years old in good health and CMV-seronegative. The sequenced sample consisted of PBMCs. The CDR3 loop reads CAWTGSSRSWIPEAFF. The CDR3 DNA reads TGTGCCTGGACAGGGTCGAGTAGGTCGTGGATTCCTGAAGCTTTCTTT.